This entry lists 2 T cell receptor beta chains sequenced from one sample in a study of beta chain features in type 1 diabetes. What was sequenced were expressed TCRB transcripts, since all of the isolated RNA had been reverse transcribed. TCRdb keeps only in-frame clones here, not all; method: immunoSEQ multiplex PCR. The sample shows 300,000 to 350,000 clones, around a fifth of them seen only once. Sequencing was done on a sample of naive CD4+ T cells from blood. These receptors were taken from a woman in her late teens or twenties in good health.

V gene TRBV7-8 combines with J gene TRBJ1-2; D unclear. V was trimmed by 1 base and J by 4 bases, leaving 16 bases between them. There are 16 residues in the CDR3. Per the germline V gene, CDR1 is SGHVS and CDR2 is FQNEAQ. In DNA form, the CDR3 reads TGTGCCAGCAGCTTAGTAGAGGTCGGGAAAGGCTATGGCTACACCTTC. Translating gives CASSLVEVGKGYGYTF.

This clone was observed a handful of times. Here the CDR3 DNA reads TGCGCCAGCAGCTTTTCACCAGACGAGCAGTACTTC. This translates into CASSFSPDEQYF. This chain connects TRBV5-1 to TRBJ2-7; no reliable D call. The germline V gene has CDR1 SGHRS and CDR2 YFSETQ. Trimming cost V 2 bases and J 5 bases, with 8 bases left between them. The CDR3 length is 12 residues.